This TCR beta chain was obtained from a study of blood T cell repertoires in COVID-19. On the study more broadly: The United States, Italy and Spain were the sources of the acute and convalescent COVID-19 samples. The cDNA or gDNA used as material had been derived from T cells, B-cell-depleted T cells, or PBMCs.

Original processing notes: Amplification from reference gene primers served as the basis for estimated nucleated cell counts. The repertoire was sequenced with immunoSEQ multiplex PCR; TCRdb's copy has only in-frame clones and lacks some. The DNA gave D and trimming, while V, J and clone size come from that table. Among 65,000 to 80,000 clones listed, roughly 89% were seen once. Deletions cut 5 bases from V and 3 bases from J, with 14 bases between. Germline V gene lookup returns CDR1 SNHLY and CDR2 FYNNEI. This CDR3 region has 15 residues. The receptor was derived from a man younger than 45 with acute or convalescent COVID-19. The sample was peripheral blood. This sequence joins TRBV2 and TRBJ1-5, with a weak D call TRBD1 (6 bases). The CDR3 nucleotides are TGTGCCAGCAGTAGGGGGTGGGACATCAATCAGCCCCAGCATTTT. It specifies CASSRGWDINQPQHF. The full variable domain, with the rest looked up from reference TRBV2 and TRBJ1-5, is EPEVTQTPSHQVTQMGQEVILRCVPISNHLYFYWYRQILGQKVEFLVSFYNNEISEKSEIFDDQFSVERPDGSNFTLKIRSTKLEDSAMYFCASSRGWDINQPQHFGDGTRLSIL.